What follows are 25 T cell receptor beta chains derived from one specimen sequenced in a study of blood T cell repertoires in COVID-19. Assay used: immunoSEQ multiplex PCR; TCRdb lists only in-frame clones, some missing. The sample has approximately 240,000 clones; around nine tenths are singletons. The sequenced sample was PBMCs or T cells enriched from blood (not recorded which). The source of these receptors is a woman under 30 who had recovered from COVID-19.

The rearrangement links TRBV28 to TRBJ2-5, with a weak D call TRBD1 (5 bases). The CDR3 totals 14 residues. Germline assignment: CDR1 MDHEN and CDR2 SYDVKM. The ends were cut back, 5 bases at V and 9 bases at J, with 19 bases in the middle. The CDR3 sequence is CASSPTDGQGAQYF. DNA for the CDR3: TGTGCCAGCAGTCCCACGGACGGGCAAGGGGCCCAGTACTTC. Complete variable domain (other parts from reference TRBV28 and TRBJ2-5): DVKVTQSSRYLVKRTGEKVFLECVQDMDHENMFWYRQDPGLGLRLIYFSYDVKMKEKGDIPEGYSVSREKKERFSLILESASTNQTSMYLCASSPTDGQGAQYFGPGTRLLVL.

This sequence joins TRBV19 and TRBJ1-2; no firm D call. This CDR3 region has 13 residues. Trimming took off 6 bases at V and 3 bases at J, with 11 bases between the two ends. Germline CDR1 reads LNHDA; CDR2 reads SQIVND (reference sequence). The CDR3, as DNA: TGTGCCAGTAGCAATACTTTTTACTATGGCTACACCTTC. It specifies CASSNTFYYGYTF.

The CDR3 spells CASSAQGASPDTQYF. The CDR3 DNA follows: TGTGCCAGCAGCGCGCAGGGGGCTTCCCCCGATACGCAGTATTTT. V gene TRBV9 combines with J gene TRBJ2-3; the match to TRBD1 covers 8 bases. There are 15 residues in the CDR3. The junction had 9 bases not matched to a gene; V was cut back by 3 bases and J by 6 bases. Germline assignment: CDR1 SGDLS and CDR2 YYNGEE.

The rearrangement joins TRBV28 to TRBJ1-5, with 7 bases aligning to TRBD1. This CDR3 is 14 amino acids long. Germline CDR1 MDHEN, CDR2 SYDVKM. After removal of 4 bases from V and 2 bases from J, the junction contained 2 bases not matched to a gene. The CDR3 protein is CASSSGTGNQPQHF. CDR3 nucleotide sequence: TGTGCCAGCAGTTCCGGGACAGGCAATCAGCCCCAGCATTTT.

J is TRBJ2-2 and V is TRBV27, with 10 bases aligning to TRBD1. V shed 7 bases and J 2 bases; nucleotides not matched to a gene: 7. Looked up from germline, CDR1 is MNHEY and CDR2 is SMNVEV (reference sequence). The length of the CDR3 is 16 residues. DNA of the CDR3: TGTGCCAGCACTTACGGGACAGGGGTTAACACCGGGGAGCTGTTTTTT. Encoded protein: CASTYGTGVNTGELFF.

The V and J genes are TRBV11-1 and TRBJ2-5; D not certain. The V end lost 3 bases, the J end lost 0 bases, and 5 bases lay between the germline ends. This CDR3 has 13 amino acids. Germline lookup yields CDR1 SGHAT and CDR2 FQDESV (reference sequence). CDR3 nucleotide sequence: TGTGCCAGCAGCTTCGTCTACCAAGAGACCCAGTACTTC. Translation: CASSFVYQETQYF.

This clone was seen just once. The gene calls are TRBV5-4 and TRBJ1-5; no clear D. Germline loops: CDR1 SGHNT, CDR2 YYREEE (reference sequence). V was shortened by 1 base and J by 4 bases, with 6 bases between the two germline ends. The CDR3 is 13 amino acids. CDR3 residues: CASSLNPNQPQHF. CDR3 nucleotide sequence: TGTGCCAGCAGCTTGAATCCTAATCAGCCCCAGCATTTT.

The chain uses TRBV28 and TRBJ1-3, with D possibly being TRBD1 (6 bases). Trimming took 7 bases from V and 4 from J, leaving 17 bases between them. The CDR3 sequence is 15 residues long. CDR1 MDHEN and CDR2 SYDVKM come from the germline V gene. DNA of the CDR3: TGTGCCAGCAAACCCTACGGGGGGCACGGAAACACCATATATTTT. Translated: CASKPYGGHGNTIYF.

The chain is built from TRBV19 and TRBJ1-5; 9 nucleotides align to TRBD1. The CDR3 covers 17 residues. The germline CDR1 and CDR2 sequences are LNHDA and SQIVND (reference sequence). The V and J ends lost 4 bases and 2 bases, in that order; junction bases with no gene match: 9. The CDR3 loop is CASSTGQGRRGNQPQHF. The DNA of the CDR3 is TGTGCCAGTAGTACCGGACAGGGGAGGAGAGGCAATCAGCCCCAGCATTTT.

The CDR3 DNA follows: TGTGCCAGCGTCTCTCAGGGTAACAATCAGCCCCAGCATTTT. This encodes CASVSQGNNQPQHF. The gene calls are TRBV2 and TRBJ1-5; D may be TRBD1 (5 bases). Germline CDR1 and CDR2: SNHLY and FYNNEI. Trimming stripped 8 bases from V and 3 bases from J, with 14 bases between. The CDR3 contains 14 residues.

The V gene is TRBV25-1, the J gene TRBJ1-1; no clear D. Germline CDR1 reads MGHDK; CDR2 reads SYGVNS. V lost 1 base and J 0 bases, leaving 9 bases between the germline ends. The CDR3 length is 15 residues. The CDR3 nucleotides are TGTGCCAGCAGTGAATGGAGTGGAATGAACACTGAAGCTTTCTTT. Amino acid sequence: CASSEWSGMNTEAFF. The full variable domain, its missing parts supplied by reference TRBV25-1 and TRBJ1-1, is EADIYQTPRYLVIGTGKKITLECSQTMGHDKMYWYQQDPGMELHLIHYSYGVNSTEKGDLSSESTVSRIRTEHFPLTLESARPSHTSQYLCASSEWSGMNTEAFFGQGTRLTVV.

This sequence joins TRBV19 and TRBJ2-3, with 14 bases aligning to TRBD2. CDR1 and CDR2 (germline): LNHDA, SQIVND (reference sequence). The CDR3 totals 19 residues. J was trimmed by 4 bases and V by 7 bases; bases with no gene match: 16. CDR3 nucleotide sequence: TGTGCCAGTATGGCGGCGGGACTAGCGGGAGTTCCAATCTCAGATACGCAGTATTTT. As protein: CASMAAGLAGVPISDTQYF.

The genes are TRBV3-1 (or the pseudogene TRBV3-2) and TRBJ1-1, with a tentative D call TRBD1 (6 bases). V lost 4 bases and J 0 bases, leaving 12 bases between the germline ends. CDR3 size: 15 residues. The germline CDR1 and CDR2 sequences are LGHDT and YNNKEL (reference sequence). This CDR3 is CASSRPGQLNTEAFF. The DNA of the CDR3 is TGTGCCAGCAGCCGCCCGGGACAATTGAACACTGAAGCTTTCTTT.

V is TRBV5-1 and J is TRBJ2-1; D unresolved. The CDR3 runs 15 residues. Germline V gene data show CDR1 as SGHRS and CDR2 as YFSETQ. The ends were cut back, 0 bases at V and 3 bases at J, with 10 bases in the middle. CDR3 sequence (DNA): TGCGCCAGCAGCTTGGAAGGATACAGCTACAATGAGCAGTTCTTC. As protein: CASSLEGYSYNEQFF.

This clone was found once. V usage is TRBV13 and J usage is TRBJ2-7; TRBD2 matches at 10 bases. Trimming took 4 bases from V and 7 from J; bases not matched to a gene: 10. Germline loops: CDR1 PRHDT, CDR2 FYEKMQ (reference sequence). The CDR3 has 15 residues. The CDR3 sequence is CASSSGTSVSEEQYF. The CDR3 DNA reads TGTGCCAGCAGCTCTGGGACTAGCGTCTCTGAGGAGCAGTACTTC.

J is TRBJ2-7 and V is TRBV6-2 or TRBV6-3; D is uncertain. Germline V gene data show CDR1 as MNHEY and CDR2 as SVGEGT. CDR3 length: 15 amino acids. Trimming stripped 2 bases from V and 2 bases from J, with 13 bases between. The CDR3 DNA reads TGTGCCAGCAGTTACGGCGATTTCCGGGCCTACGAGCAGTACTTC. This sequence encodes CASSYGDFRAYEQYF.

The rearrangement joins TRBV19 to TRBJ1-5; D gene uncertain. Trimming removed 2 bases at V and 1 base at J, with 12 bases between. The CDR3 contains 16 residues. The germline CDR1 and CDR2 sequences are LNHDA and SQIVND (reference sequence). The CDR3 nucleotides read TGTGCCAGTAGTATACCATCGGGAGGGAGCAATCAGCCCCAGCATTTT. This sequence encodes CASSIPSGGSNQPQHF.

This chain joins TRBV19 and TRBJ1-1; 7 bases align to TRBD1. This CDR3 is built from 13 residues. Losses at the gene ends were 10 bases for V and 2 bases for J; bases not matched to a gene: 7. In germline, CDR1 is LNHDA, CDR2 SQIVND (reference sequence). The CDR3 region has the DNA TGTGCCACCTGGGGACAGAGTAACACTGAAGCTTTCTTT. Its protein is CATWGQSNTEAFF.

The V and J genes are TRBV7-9 and TRBJ2-1, with a weak D call TRBD2 (6 bases). V was cut by 5 bases and J by 3 bases, with 20 bases left in between. Per the germline V gene, CDR1 is SEHNR and CDR2 is FQNEAQ (reference sequence). This CDR3 has 17 residues. The CDR3 nucleotides read TGTGCCAGCAGCCCCAAGGTCGGCGGGGCCCACTACAATGAGCAGTTCTTC. Its protein product is CASSPKVGGAHYNEQFF.

The CDR3 reads CASSLNSILYGYTF. Here the CDR3 DNA reads TGTGCCAGCAGTTTGAACAGCATCCTCTATGGCTACACCTTC. The rearrangement uses TRBV28 and TRBJ1-2, with unresolved D. V was cut by 3 bases and J by 4 bases, with 12 bases left in between. The CDR3 has 14 amino acids. Per the germline V gene, CDR1 is MDHEN and CDR2 is SYDVKM.

The chain combines TRBV2 with TRBJ2-1; 14 bases fit TRBD2. The trim removed 6 bases at V and 4 bases at J, leaving 2 bases unmatched. The CDR3 length is 15 residues. The germline V gene has CDR1 SNHLY and CDR2 FYNNEI. CDR3 sequence: CASRRLAGGYNEQFF. CDR3 DNA sequence: TGTGCCAGCAGGCGACTAGCGGGGGGGTACAATGAGCAGTTCTTC.

This clone appeared a single time. DNA of the CDR3: TGCAGCGTGGATACAGGGATTGGGTCCTACGAGCAGTACTTC. Residues: CSVDTGIGSYEQYF. The chain joins TRBV29-1 to TRBJ2-7; possible D gene TRBD1, 6 bases. V lost 6 bases and J 1 base, leaving 16 bases between the germline ends. The length of the CDR3 is 14 residues. Germline V gene lookup returns CDR1 SQVTM and CDR2 ANQGSEA.

CDR3 sequence (DNA): TGTGCCAGCAGCTTAGACAGACAGGCGACGTTTTGGTATGGCTACACCTTC. Residues: CASSLDRQATFWYGYTF. V and J are TRBV7-2 and TRBJ1-2; possibly TRBD1 for D (6 bases). The CDR3 is made up of 17 amino acids. The V gene's germline CDR1 is SGHTA and CDR2 FQGNSA. Trimming took 1 base from V and 5 from J, leaving 20 bases between them.

The rearrangement links TRBV6-1 to TRBJ2-7; 8 nucleotides align to TRBD2. The CDR3 spans 16 residues. After removal of 0 bases from V and 2 bases from J, the junction contained 6 bases not matched to a gene. Germline V gene lookup returns CDR1 MNHNS and CDR2 SASEGT. The CDR3 coding sequence is TGTGCCAGCAGTGAAGCGCTTCTAGCGGGTACCTACGAGCAGTACTTC. Translating gives CASSEALLAGTYEQYF.

This clone was found once. The chain uses TRBV19 and TRBJ1-2; 7 positions match TRBD1. J lost 4 bases, V lost 4 bases, and 6 bases had no gene match. Germline assignment: CDR1 LNHDA and CDR2 SQIVND (reference sequence). The CDR3 has 14 amino acids. CDR3 nucleotide sequence: TGTGCCAGTAGTACTACAGGGGACTCCTATGGCTACACCTTC. Protein: CASSTTGDSYGYTF.